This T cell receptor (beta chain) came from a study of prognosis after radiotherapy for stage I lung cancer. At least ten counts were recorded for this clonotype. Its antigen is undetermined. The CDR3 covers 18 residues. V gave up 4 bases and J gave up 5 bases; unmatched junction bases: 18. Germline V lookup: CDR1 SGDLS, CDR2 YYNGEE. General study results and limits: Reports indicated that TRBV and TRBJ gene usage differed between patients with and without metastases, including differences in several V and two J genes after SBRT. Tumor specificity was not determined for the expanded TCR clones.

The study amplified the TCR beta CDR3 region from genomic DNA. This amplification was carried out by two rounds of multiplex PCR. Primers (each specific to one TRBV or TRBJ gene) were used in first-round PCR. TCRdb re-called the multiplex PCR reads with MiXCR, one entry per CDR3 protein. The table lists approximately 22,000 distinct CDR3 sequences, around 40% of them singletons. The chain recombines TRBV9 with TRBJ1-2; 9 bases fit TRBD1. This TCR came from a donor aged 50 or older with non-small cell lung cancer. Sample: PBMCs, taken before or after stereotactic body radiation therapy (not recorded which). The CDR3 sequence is CASSPPGQGTLRWYGYTF. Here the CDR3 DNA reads TGTGCCAGCAGCCCACCGGGACAGGGTACTCTACGATGGTATGGCTACACCTTC. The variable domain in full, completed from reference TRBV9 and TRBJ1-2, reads DSGVTQTPKHLITATGQRVTLRCSPRSGDLSVYWYQQSLDQGLQFLIQYYNGEERAKGNILERFSAQQFPDLHSELNLSSLELGDSALYFCASSPPGQGTLRWYGYTFGSGTRLTVV.